Listed here is a single TCR beta chain. Its antigen is unknown. The input lacks base qualities; no much larger clone sits a single base away. Library generation was performed with PCR. DNA from cultured CD4+ T cells was subjected to TCR sequencing with the Oncomine TCR Beta short-read assay at the Johns Hopkins FTIC core. The QIAamp micro DNA kit was used to extract genomic DNA from the cultured CD4+ T cells. The Oncomine TCR Beta libraries from cultured CD4+ T cells were pooled using unique dual indexes and then sequenced on an Illumina iSeq 100. Regarding the original processing steps: Non-productive sequences were removed, and CDR3s that did not start with C, did not end with F or W, or were shorter than 7 amino acids were discarded. The MANAFEST web application was used to identify antigen-specific clonotypes by comparing peptide-stimulated wells against reference wells and other culture wells. To be called positive, a clone needed an FDR below 0.05, an odds ratio above 5, and a productive frequency above 0.1% in at least two of three replicate wells. A clonotype was classed as cross-reactive if the clonotype showed significant expansion both in SARS-CoV-2 spike wells and in at least one common cold coronavirus spike condition. CDR3 homology was assessed with Levenshtein distances (stringdist) and unrooted phylogenetic trees (ape) in R version 3.6.1. The raw public reads went through TCRdb reprocessing: fastp at Q25, MiXCR clone calling, in-frame beta chains kept. Rows with one shared CDR3 protein collapse into an entry with the most common genes and DNA. V and J calls and clone size were set by TCRdb, not the authors. Counted in this sample were about 15,000 distinct CDR3 sequences; under 55% of them appeared once. Under 15% of the sample goes to the ten largest clones.

The entry originates in a study of vaccination and CD4 T cells after COVID-19 (dated 2022 in TCRdb). For the study in its entirety: Convalescent patients had a positive SARS-CoV-2 result on nasal swab PCR, and of these patients, under ten had mild disease and one had severe disease. In the convalescent cohort there were six males and four females, among whom were two Hispanic individuals, seven Caucasians, two Asians and one multiracial person. Each participant got two doses of either the Pfizer-BioNTech BNT162b2 vaccine (n=8) or the Moderna mRNA-1273 vaccine (n=2). Post-COVID blood samples were collected from convalescent patients a median of around 100 days after diagnosis, with a range of about 35 to 161 days. Post-vaccine blood samples were collected a median of 72 days after the second vaccine dose, ranging from about 14 to 241 days. A few convalescent patients were sampled both early after vaccination (day 14) and late after vaccination (days 161 to 241). For stimulating the cultures, overlapping spike peptide pools were used, derived from SARS-CoV-2 as well as from the common cold coronaviruses HCoV-NL63, HCoV-OC43 and HCoV-229E. Control cultures received a CEFX viral epitope pool as the positive control, an HIV-1 Nef peptide pool as the negative control, or no peptide. The spike-specific CD4+ TCR repertoire was compared before and after mRNA vaccination in over nine COVID-19 convalescent patients and a handful of infection-naive healthy vaccine recipients. Summary of the overall study and its limitations: The median count of SARS-CoV-2-reactive clonotypes went up from approximately 22 after infection to 38 after vaccination, although the change was not significant. The study included relatively few convalescent patients and did not analyze early timepoints after natural infection. Of the vaccine-specific clones found in convalescent patients, nearly all (304 of 307) were mono-reactive for SARS-CoV-2 spike instead of being cross-reactive with common cold coronaviruses. Among the post-vaccine SARS-CoV-2-reactive clones in convalescent patients, a median about 87% showed up only after vaccination, which suggests vaccine-specific priming.

The CDR3 spans 14 residues, from the cysteine through the phenylalanine. Of all the DNA, just the CDR3 is kept, 42 bases in frame from base 1. V drops 5 bases and J drops 3 bases, leaving 10 bases in between. In the germline V gene, CDR1 corresponds to SGHTA and CDR2 to FQGTGA. The time point label for this specimen denotes: late sampling 161 to 241 days after vaccination in three convalescent patients. In the paper's terms, the treatment or condition label means: approximately nine-day PBMC culture with coronavirus spike peptide pools or control peptides (ViraFEST assay). The ViraFEST assay, used in the study, expanded antigen-specific T cells with peptide pools and then identified the expanded clonotypes through TCR sequencing. The convalescent patients' positive SARS-CoV-2 PCR tests were from March to December 2020, which was before the Alpha, Beta and Delta variants emerged in the United States. Roughly 2 million PBMCs per well were cultured in IMDM with approximately 5.2% human AB serum and 8.5 to 10 IU/ml IL-2, plus 10 ug/ml peptide pools. Half of the culture medium was replaced with fresh IL-2-containing medium on days 3 and 7. CD4+ T cells were isolated after roughly nine days of culture through negative selection using the EasySep CD4+ T cell isolation kit. Ficoll-Paque Plus gradient centrifugation was used to isolate PBMCs from whole blood, and the isolated PBMCs were then either used fresh or cryopreserved at -140C. Culture conditions were generally each tested in triplicate wells.

The rearranged segments are TRBV7-3 and TRBJ2-2, with no confident D gene call. Sequencing used CD4+ T cells from blood, cultured in vitro, obtained about 7 months after SARS-CoV-2 vaccination. The source of this sequence is a human donor who had recovered from COVID-19. The CDR3 sequence is CASSLHLDTGELFF. The DNA reads as follows: TGTGCCAGCAGCCTCCACCTGGACACCGGGGAGCTGTTTTTT.